These 10 T cell receptor beta chains share one sample of origin, sequenced in a study of blood T cell repertoires in COVID-19. Sequencing was performed with immunoSEQ multiplex PCR; in TCRdb, only in-frame clones are kept and a portion is missing. The profile shows approximately 200,000 clones, 83% of them singletons. The source material was peripheral blood. The origin of the receptors is a woman in her 50s with acute or convalescent COVID-19.

This chain connects TRBV5-6 to TRBJ1-5; maybe TRBD1 (6 bases). The CDR3 loop spans 15 amino acids. V shed 4 bases and J shed 5 bases, with 16 bases lying between them. The germline gives CDR1 SGHDT, CDR2 YYEEEE. CDR3 sequence (DNA): TGTGCCAGCAGCCGGACAGCTGGGGCCTATCAGCCCCAGCATTTT. Translated: CASSRTAGAYQPQHF.

Only a few counts were recorded for this clone. The rearrangement links TRBV12-3 or TRBV12-4 to TRBJ1-3; 7 positions match TRBD1. The CDR3 is made up of 13 amino acids. V shed 8 bases, J shed 3 bases, and the junction held 4 bases outside the gene matches. CDR3 nucleotides: TGTGCCAGCCACAGGGGTAATGGAAACACCATATATTTT. Translating it yields CASHRGNGNTIYF.

The chain couples TRBV6-4 to TRBJ1-1; TRBD1 is a possible D gene (6 bases). CDR1 and CDR2 from the germline V gene are MRHNA and SNTAGT. CDR3 length: 14 residues. V was pared by 0 bases and J by 1 base, with 6 bases between. CDR3 loop: CASSDSTGNTEAFF. The CDR3 DNA is TGTGCCAGCAGTGACTCGACAGGGAACACTGAAGCTTTCTTT.

This chain connects TRBV7-2 to TRBJ2-1, with TRBD2 matching 12 bases. Looked up from germline, CDR1 is SGHTA and CDR2 is FQGNSA. V dropped 5 bases and J dropped 5; count of bases not matched to a gene: 7. The CDR3 has 16 residues. CDR3 sequence (DNA): TGTGCCAGCAGCACCAGGACTAGCGGGATCCACAATGAGCAGTTCTTC. As protein: CASSTRTSGIHNEQFF. Drawing the rest from reference TRBV7-2 and TRBJ2-1, the complete variable domain is GAGVSQSPSNKVTEKGKDVELRCDPISGHTALYWYRQSLGQGLEFLIYFQGNSAPDKSGLPSDRFSAERTGGSVSTLTIQRTQQEDSAVYLCASSTRTSGIHNEQFFGPGTRLTVL.

The chain joins TRBV30 to TRBJ2-7; D is unresolved. Trimming took 2 bases from V and 3 from J, leaving 8 bases between them. Germline CDR1 and CDR2: GTSNPN and SVGIG (reference sequence). CDR3 length equals 12 residues. CDR3 amino acids: CAWSILSYEQYF. The CDR3 DNA follows: TGTGCCTGGAGTATACTGAGCTACGAGCAGTACTTC.

J is TRBJ1-5 and V is TRBV10-2; D is undetermined. The CDR3 totals 13 residues. Trimming pared 3 bases from V and 1 base from J, leaving 4 bases between. Germline V gene data show CDR1 as WSHSY and CDR2 as SAAADI. CDR3 in DNA: TGCGCCAGCAGTGAACAGAGCAATCAGCCCCAGCATTTT. Its translation is CASSEQSNQPQHF.

The V call is TRBV19, the J call TRBJ1-1; no definite D call. V lost 2 bases to trimming and J lost 2 bases, with 15 bases between them. The length of the CDR3 is 16 residues. CDR1 is LNHDA and CDR2 is SQIVND in the germline V gene (reference sequence). The CDR3 DNA reads TGTGCCAGTAGTATATACTGGGTCGGCGGCAACACTGAAGCTTTCTTT. Its translation is CASSIYWVGGNTEAFF.

This clone was detected once. The CDR3 loop is CASSRTGTSGVNSYNEQFF. CDR3 sequence (DNA): TGTGCCAGCAGCCGAACCGGGACTAGCGGGGTAAACTCCTACAATGAGCAGTTCTTC. V and J are TRBV7-3 and TRBJ2-1; 13 nucleotides line up with TRBD2. The CDR3 sequence is 19 residues long. Looked up from germline, CDR1 is SGHTA and CDR2 is FQGTGA. V shed 5 bases, J shed 0 bases, and the junction held 10 bases outside the gene matches.

This clone turned up a few times. The V call is TRBV30, the J call TRBJ1-4; weak D call: TRBD1 (5 bases). Trimming removed 5 bases at V and 8 bases at J, with 12 bases between. From germline, CDR1 is GTSNPN and CDR2 SVGIG (reference sequence). The length of the CDR3 is 12 residues. The CDR3 reads CAWAQVKEKLFF. The CDR3 DNA sequence: TGTGCCTGGGCACAGGTTAAGGAAAAACTGTTTTTT.

This sequence joins TRBV9 and TRBJ1-1; TRBD1 matches 7 bases. The germline CDR1 and CDR2 sequences are SGDLS and YYNGEE. The CDR3 contains 15 residues. Unmatched junction bases numbered 6, after V lost 1 base and J lost 3 bases. DNA for the CDR3: TGTGCCAGCAGCGTATTAGGGGGCCTGGACACTGAAGCTTTCTTT. It yields the protein CASSVLGGLDTEAFF.